This TCR beta chain was identified during a study of blood T cell repertoires in COVID-19. Across the whole study: Researchers got acute and convalescent COVID-19 samples from the United States, Italy and Spain. PBMCs, B-cell-depleted T cells, or T cells were the source of the cDNA or gDNA that made up the material.

CDR1 and CDR2 from the germline V gene are SNHLY and FYNNEI. V was clipped by 4 bases and J by 5 bases, with 14 bases between them. The CDR3 contains 14 residues. As originally analysed: Researchers report that nucleated cell counts were estimated from reference gene primer amplification. Measured with immunoSEQ multiplex PCR; TCRdb has only the in-frame clones, and not every one. V, J and clone size derive from that table, while D and trimming were established from the DNA sequence. This sample has roughly 150,000 clones, with roughly 80% found just once. The chain links TRBV2 to TRBJ1-1; D gene unclear. The material sequenced was peripheral blood. The sequence was obtained from a man aged 55 to 69 with acute or convalescent COVID-19. CDR3 protein: CASSVAEMRTEAFF. The DNA for the CDR3 is TGTGCCAGCAGTGTAGCAGAAATGAGGACTGAAGCTTTCTTT.